This T cell receptor beta chain was found in a study of T cell responses to AZD1222 COVID-19 vaccine. Germline CDR1 SNHLY, CDR2 FYNNEI. Trimming removed 0 bases from V and 8 bases from J, with 14 bases in between. This CDR3 contains 16 residues. This table comes from immunoSEQ multiplex PCR, and its TCRdb copy is limited to in-frame clones, with some not included. The sample has about 170,000 clones, about nine tenths seen once. The sample consisted of peripheral blood, taken on day 0 of AZD1222 vaccination. This rearrangement joins TRBV2 to TRBJ1-6, with TRBD1 as a possible D gene (5 bases). This clonotype originated in an adult in good health. CDR3 region: CASSEAAPGTHSPLHF. DNA of the CDR3: TGTGCCAGCAGTGAAGCCGCCCCAGGGACGCATTCACCCCTCCACTTT.